The 26 T cell receptor beta chains presented below share a single source sample, sequenced in a study of blood T cell repertoires in COVID-19. Sequenced by immunoSEQ multiplex PCR; TCRdb stores in-frame clones only, minus some. The sample shows some 250,000 clones, 70% to 90% of them seen only once. The sequenced material came from peripheral blood. The receptors stem from a woman aged 25 to 39 with COVID-19, enrolled during active disease.

The V and J genes are TRBV19 and TRBJ1-3; D uncertain. The CDR3 has 16 residues. The germline gives CDR1 LNHDA, CDR2 SQIVND (reference sequence). Trimming left V 5 bases short and J 1 base short, with 15 bases between. In nucleotides, the CDR3 is TGTGCCAGTAGTGACCGCCTTGGACTGTCTGGAAACACCATATATTTT. This translates into CASSDRLGLSGNTIYF.

The chain recombines TRBV7-9 with TRBJ2-5; TRBD2 agrees at 7 bases. With V trimmed by 5 bases and J by 0 bases, 6 bases remained unmatched. CDR1 SEHNR and CDR2 FQNEAQ come from the germline V gene (reference sequence). The CDR3 runs 15 residues. CDR3 region: CASSASGWYQETQYF. CDR3 DNA sequence: TGTGCCAGCAGCGCTAGCGGTTGGTACCAAGAGACCCAGTACTTC.

This rearrangement joins TRBV11-3 to TRBJ1-2; 7 bases match TRBD1. The CDR3 length is 13 residues. J was trimmed by 8 bases and V by 5 bases; bases with no gene match: 8. CDR1 is SGHNT, CDR2 YENEEA, per germline. The CDR3 coding sequence is TGTGCCAGCAGCGTCCAGGGGGTGGGAGGCTACACCTTC. It encodes CASSVQGVGGYTF.

This chain links TRBV5-4 with TRBJ2-3; the D gene is possibly TRBD2 (6 bases). Per germline, CDR1 SGHNT and CDR2 YYREEE (reference sequence). V lost 4 bases and J 1 base, leaving 13 bases between the germline ends. This CDR3 comprises 15 residues. CDR3 nucleotide sequence: TGTGCCAGCAGCCTGGGGGGAGCACGCACAGATACGCAGTATTTT. Translation: CASSLGGARTDTQYF.

The table lists this clone with a few counts. This chain connects TRBV7-9 to TRBJ2-5; 10 positions match TRBD2. This CDR3 is 17 amino acids long. V dropped 5 bases and J dropped 3; count of bases not matched to a gene: 12. Germline lookup yields CDR1 SEHNR and CDR2 FQNEAQ (reference sequence). CDR3 in amino acids: CASSPTLTSGVKETQYF. CDR3 nucleotides: TGTGCCAGCAGCCCCACCCTTACTAGCGGGGTTAAAGAGACCCAGTACTTC.

This chain joins TRBV19 and TRBJ1-1; D gene uncertain. Germline-derived CDR1 and CDR2 are LNHDA and SQIVND (reference sequence). With 4 bases removed from V and 1 base from J, the gap between germline ends came to 10 bases. The CDR3 is 14 residues long. CDR3 DNA: TGTGCCAGTAGTACTTGGGCAGAGAACACTGAAGCTTTCTTT. Translating it yields CASSTWAENTEAFF.

The V gene is TRBV5-1, the J gene TRBJ1-2; tentative D call: TRBD1 (5 bases). From germline, CDR1 is SGHRS and CDR2 YFSETQ. Trimming removed 1 base at V and 4 bases at J, with 17 bases between. The CDR3 is 16 residues long. The DNA of the CDR3 is TGCGCCAGCAGCTTGACGGGACTCAGCTACCCCTATGGCTACACCTTC. Protein product: CASSLTGLSYPYGYTF. Supplemented by reference TRBV5-1 and TRBJ1-2, the full variable domain reads KAGVTQTPRYLIKTRGQQVTLSCSPISGHRSVSWYQQTPGQGLQFLFEYFSETQRNKGNFPGRFSGRQFSNSRSEMNVSTLELGDSALYLCASSLTGLSYPYGYTFGSGTRLTVV.

This clone was detected a few times. This chain links TRBV5-1 with TRBJ1-1; possibly TRBD1 for D (5 bases). V was cut by 3 bases and J by 1 base, with 10 bases left in between. This CDR3 has 14 residues. Germline values: CDR1 SGHRS, CDR2 YFSETQ. CDR3 region: CASSSKTENTEAFF. CDR3 DNA sequence: TGCGCCAGCAGCTCGAAGACAGAGAACACTGAAGCTTTCTTT.

This chain uses TRBV5-1 with TRBJ2-3; D not certain. There are 16 residues in the CDR3. V was cut by 2 bases and J by 2 bases, with 15 bases left in between. Germline V CDR1 and CDR2: SGHRS, YFSETQ. Written as DNA, the CDR3 is TGCGCCAGCAGCTTTATCGGCAGGTCCCCCACAGATACGCAGTATTTT. Protein product: CASSFIGRSPTDTQYF.

The chain uses TRBV18 and TRBJ1-2; no clear D. V was clipped by 3 bases and J by 5 bases, with 10 bases between them. The germline gives CDR1 KGHSH, CDR2 LQKENI. This CDR3 spans 13 amino acids. The CDR3 protein is CASSPPEQYGYTF. The CDR3, as DNA: TGTGCCAGCTCACCCCCGGAGCAGTATGGCTACACCTTC.

The V call is TRBV12-3 or TRBV12-4, the J call TRBJ2-2; D possibly corresponds to TRBD1 (6 bases). The CDR3 loop spans 13 amino acids. V was cut by 7 bases and J by 6 bases, with 12 bases left in between. CDR3 protein: CASTPDSPGELFF. The CDR3 nucleotides read TGTGCCAGCACTCCGGACAGCCCCGGGGAGCTGTTTTTT.

The chain links TRBV7-2 to TRBJ2-3, with 7 bases identical to TRBD2. This CDR3 has 16 amino acids. CDR1 and CDR2 from the germline V gene are SGHTA and FQGNSA. V dropped 3 bases and J dropped 2; count of bases not matched to a gene: 8. CDR3 coding DNA: TGTGCCAGCAGCTTCCGTGGGACTATCTACACAGATACGCAGTATTTT. Translated: CASSFRGTIYTDTQYF.

The chain is built from TRBV5-6 and TRBJ2-1; 7 bases align to TRBD2. The germline V gene has CDR1 SGHDT and CDR2 YYEEEE. The J segment lost 4 bases and the V segment lost 0 bases, leaving 4 bases of the junction unmatched. There are 15 residues in the CDR3. Here the CDR3 reads CASSLGRGRYNEQFF. The CDR3 DNA reads TGTGCCAGCAGCTTGGGGCGGGGGAGGTACAATGAGCAGTTCTTC. The entire variable domain, with the rest obtained from reference TRBV5-6 and TRBJ2-1, is as follows: DAGVTQSPTHLIKTRGQQVTLRCSPKSGHDTVSWYQQALGQGPQFIFQYYEEEERQRGNFPDRFSGHQFPNYSSELNVNALLLGDSALYLCASSLGRGRYNEQFFGPGTRLTVL.

The gene calls are TRBV5-1 and TRBJ2-1, with a possible D match to TRBD2 (5 bases). Trimming took off 4 bases at V and 5 bases at J, with 13 bases between the two ends. The CDR3 totals 14 residues. Germline V gene sequence: CDR1 SGHRS, CDR2 YFSETQ. Written as DNA, the CDR3 is TGCGCCAGCAGCCGAGCGGCCTACAACAATGAGCAGTTCTTC. Translation: CASSRAAYNNEQFF.

V and J are TRBV6-5 and TRBJ1-5; possibly TRBD1 for D (5 bases). Germline loops: CDR1 MNHEY, CDR2 SVGAGI. Between the trimmed V and J ends, which lost 7 bases and 6 bases, there was a span of 16 bases. CDR3 size: 14 residues. The CDR3 region is CASKWTGEVQPQHF. DNA of the CDR3: TGTGCCAGCAAATGGACGGGGGAGGTTCAGCCCCAGCATTTT.

The rearrangement links TRBV19 to TRBJ2-7; perhaps TRBD2 as D (5 bases). The CDR3 has 13 amino acids. The germline V gene has CDR1 LNHDA and CDR2 SQIVND (reference sequence). V lost 3 bases and J lost 5, with 11 bases in between. CDR3 coding DNA: TGTGCCAGTAGTATCGGTGGGGAGCACGAGCAGTACTTC. This gives the protein CASSIGGEHEQYF.

The chain carries TRBV21-1 and TRBJ2-5; the table's D call, TRBD2, was not checked against the DNA. TRBV21-1 is a known pseudogene. This CDR3 spans 17 amino acids. The CDR3 region has the DNA TGTGCCAGCAGCAAAGGGAATAGCGGGGGGCCACAAGAGACCCAGTACTTC. Residues: CASSKGNSGGPQETQYF.

The rearrangement links TRBV28 to TRBJ1-2; weak D call: TRBD1 (6 bases). CDR1 and CDR2 (germline): MDHEN, SYDVKM. This CDR3 has 12 amino acids. The germline V and J ends were trimmed by 6 bases and 4 bases, with 9 bases remaining between them. The CDR3 reads CASRLGGYGYTF. The CDR3 DNA is TGTGCCAGCAGGCTAGGGGGCTATGGCTACACCTTC.

This clone has only one observation. The V gene is TRBV4-1, the J gene TRBJ2-4, with D tentatively TRBD1 (6 bases). Trimming removed 2 bases at V and 8 bases at J, with 16 bases between. The CDR3 length is 15 residues. The germline V gene has CDR1 MGHRA and CDR2 YSYEKL. CDR3 protein: CASSQMGTGFDIQYF. The CDR3 DNA follows: TGCGCCAGCAGCCAAATGGGAACAGGGTTTGACATTCAGTACTTC.

This rearrangement joins TRBV6-6 to TRBJ2-5; D is ambiguous. CDR3 length: 13 amino acids. CDR1 MNHNY and CDR2 SVGAGI come from the germline V gene (reference sequence). V lost 4 bases, J lost 1 base, and 7 bases lay in between. CDR3 in DNA: TGTGCCAGCAGTTCGACTCTCCAAGAGACCCAGTACTTC. Encoded protein: CASSSTLQETQYF.

The chain has TRBV5-1 and TRBJ2-7; TRBD2 matches 9 bases. The CDR3 totals 14 residues. Losses at the gene ends were 4 bases for V and 2 bases for J; bases not matched to a gene: 4. The germline gives CDR1 SGHRS, CDR2 YFSETQ. The CDR3 here is CASSPAGGTYEQYF. The CDR3 DNA is TGCGCCAGCAGCCCAGCGGGGGGAACCTACGAGCAGTACTTC.

The chain combines TRBV7-9 with TRBJ2-2, with D perhaps TRBD2 (7 bases). V lost 5 bases, J lost 5 bases, and 15 bases lay in between. This CDR3 contains 15 residues. Germline V gene lookup returns CDR1 SEHNR and CDR2 FQNEAQ (reference sequence). CDR3 DNA: TGTGCCAGCAGCCGCGGAGGGGGGGCAACCGGGGAGCTGTTTTTT. It translates to CASSRGGGATGELFF.

V usage is TRBV18 and J usage is TRBJ2-3; D is possibly TRBD1 (6 bases). The germline V and J ends were trimmed by 3 bases and 2 bases, with 15 bases remaining between them. The CDR3 runs 16 residues. The germline CDR1 and CDR2 sequences are KGHSH and LQKENI. The CDR3: CASSPRTGTPTDTQYF. The CDR3 DNA is TGTGCCAGCTCACCTAGAACAGGGACCCCCACAGATACGCAGTATTTT. The full variable domain, with the rest looked up from reference TRBV18 and TRBJ2-3, is NAGVMQNPRHLVRRRGQEARLRCSPMKGHSHVYWYRQLPEEGLKFMVYLQKENIIDESGMPKERFSAEFPKEGPSILRIQQVVRGDSAAYFCASSPRTGTPTDTQYFGPGTRLTVL.

The rearrangement links TRBV6-5 to TRBJ2-4; TRBD1 is a possible D gene (6 bases). Germline lookup yields CDR1 MNHEY and CDR2 SVGAGI. V was trimmed by 0 bases and J by 7 bases, leaving 13 bases between them. The CDR3 has 15 residues. The CDR3 region has the DNA TGTGCCAGCAGTTACTCAGGGAACCAGGGGAACATTCAGTACTTC. Translating it yields CASSYSGNQGNIQYF.

This sequence joins TRBV25-1 and TRBJ1-2; 7 bases map to TRBD1. This CDR3 spans 15 amino acids. J gave up 4 bases and V 4 bases, and 9 bases lay outside the gene matches. Germline CDR1 MGHDK, CDR2 SYGVNS. Here the CDR3 DNA reads TGTGCCAGCAGTGCCACCCTGACAGGGAGCTATGGCTACACCTTC. Its translation is CASSATLTGSYGYTF.

This sequence joins TRBV5-1 and TRBJ2-7, with 8 bases fitting TRBD2. The CDR3 consists of 14 residues. Germline V gives CDR1 SGHRS, CDR2 YFSETQ. V shed 1 base, J shed 2 bases, and the junction held 2 bases outside the gene matches. CDR3 nucleotide sequence: TGCGCCAGCAGCTTGATAGCGGGGCCCTACGAGCAGTACTTC. It encodes CASSLIAGPYEQYF.